This TCR beta chain appears in the sequencing data of a study of blood T cell repertoires in COVID-19. This CDR3 spans 15 amino acids. Germline CDR1 and CDR2: SEHNR and FQNEAQ (reference sequence). The junction had 10 bases not matched to a gene; V was cut back by 5 bases and J by 5 bases. Original handling: Reference gene primer amplification gave estimated nucleated cell counts. Only in-frame clones appear in the TCRdb table, and some are missing; sequencing was by immunoSEQ multiplex PCR. V, J and clone size are those of that table, while D and trimming were read from the DNA. The sample has fewer than 500,000 clones; about 89% are singletons.

The clonotype was recovered from a woman aged 25 to 39 with acute or convalescent COVID-19. The sample consisted of peripheral blood. V is TRBV7-9 and J is TRBJ2-5; 8 bases are shared with TRBD1. CDR3 loop: CASSRWTGLGETQYF. Here the CDR3 DNA reads TGTGCCAGCAGCCGTTGGACAGGGCTGGGGGAGACCCAGTACTTC. Drawing the rest from reference TRBV7-9 and TRBJ2-5, the complete variable domain is DTGVSQNPRHKITKRGQNVTFRCDPISEHNRLYWYRQTLGQGPEFLTYFQNEAQLEKSRLLSDRFSAERPKGSFSTLEIQRTEQGDSAMYLCASSRWTGLGETQYFGPGTRLLVL.